This TCR beta chain emerged from a study of T cell responses to AZD1222 COVID-19 vaccine. Assay used: immunoSEQ multiplex PCR; TCRdb lists only in-frame clones, some missing. The table records 110,000 or so clones, over 80% of them present only once. This CDR3 region has 15 residues. Deletions cut 0 bases from V and 5 bases from J, with 14 bases between. The V gene's germline CDR1 is SGDLS and CDR2 YYNGEE. With regard to this clone: Its antigen remains unknown.

Study-wide points: At baseline, just five to seven AZD1222 recipients tested seropositive. Nearly half of spike-specific TCRs reportedly target variant regions that are unmutated in the B.1.351 and B.1.1.7 variants. Donors, mostly white British, included more females; clonal diversity was possibly underestimated. CD4 TCRs covered the whole spike, strongest at regions 160-218 and 743-854.

Sample: peripheral blood, taken on day 0 of AZD1222 vaccination. The rearrangement links TRBV9 to TRBJ2-5; D not certain. The origin of this receptor is an adult in good health. The CDR3 sequence is CASSVEPVLSETQYF. The CDR3 nucleotides read TGTGCCAGCAGCGTAGAGCCAGTTTTGAGTGAGACCCAGTACTTC.